This T cell receptor (beta chain) was sequenced for a study of T cells in localized non-small cell lung cancer. Findings and caveats of the study: Longer overall survival was seen with higher T cell density measured in blood. Since sequencing was restricted to only one region of the tumor, intratumor heterogeneity remains a possibility. In adjacent lung, a median roughly 60 of the top 100 tumor clones were found. Uninvolved adjacent lung had higher T cell clonality than tumor and all other tissues.

The protocol was immunoSEQ multiplex PCR, while the TCRdb copy is restricted to in-frame clones and leaves out a portion. The sample includes 70,000 to 80,000 clones, around 89% of them seen just once. About this clone itself: The antigen remains unidentified.

V was pared by 4 bases and J by 5 bases, with 9 bases of the junction left unmatched. CDR1 and CDR2 from the germline V gene are GTSNPN and SVGIG (reference sequence). The CDR3 is made up of 14 amino acids. The chain has TRBV30 and TRBJ1-2; 8 positions match TRBD1. The specimen comprised peripheral blood, sampled before any cancer treatment. The TCR was taken from a woman aged 35-70 years with stage I squamous cell lung carcinoma. CDR3 amino acids: CAWTAGQAFYGYTF. The CDR3 coding sequence is TGTGCCTGGACCGCGGGACAGGCCTTTTATGGCTACACCTTC.